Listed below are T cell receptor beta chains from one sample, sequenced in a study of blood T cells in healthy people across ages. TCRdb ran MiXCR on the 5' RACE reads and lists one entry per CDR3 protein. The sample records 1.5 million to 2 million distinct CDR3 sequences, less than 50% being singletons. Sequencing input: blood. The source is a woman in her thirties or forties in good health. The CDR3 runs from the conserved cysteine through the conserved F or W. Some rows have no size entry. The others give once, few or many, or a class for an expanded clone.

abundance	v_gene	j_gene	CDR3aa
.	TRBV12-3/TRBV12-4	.	CASRNGQGTFNEQYF
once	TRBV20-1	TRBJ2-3	CSATLGTSTDTQYF
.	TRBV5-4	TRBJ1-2	CASSIPRGGEYGYTF
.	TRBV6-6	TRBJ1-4	CASSYALGIEKLFF
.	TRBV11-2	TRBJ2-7	CASRKLRGRADEQYF
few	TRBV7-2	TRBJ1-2	CASSILKITGAHYGYTF
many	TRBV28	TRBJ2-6	CASSQSGSGGQSSGANVLTF
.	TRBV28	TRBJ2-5	CASSSTIQGIQETQYF
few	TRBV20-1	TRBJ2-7	CSARGGIYEQYF
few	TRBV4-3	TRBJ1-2	CASSQDLRPDYGYTF
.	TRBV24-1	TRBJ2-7	CATSPRTGNSYERYF
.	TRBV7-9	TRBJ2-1	CASSYGGSRSYNEQFF
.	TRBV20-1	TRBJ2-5	CSAYYPTRARRETQYF
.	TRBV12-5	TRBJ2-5	CASGLVLSDREGQETQYF
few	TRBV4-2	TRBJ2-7	CASSQGATGGTYEQYF
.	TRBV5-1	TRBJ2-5	CASSFLRGQETQYF
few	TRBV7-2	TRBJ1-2	CASSLNRVPDYGYTF
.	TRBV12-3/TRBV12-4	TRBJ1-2	CASSTPNSYGYTF
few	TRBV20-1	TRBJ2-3	CSAAGLAGAGDTQYF
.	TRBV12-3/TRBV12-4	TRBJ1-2	CASSFDGVRGYTF
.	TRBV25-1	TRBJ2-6	CASSRWDRGNSGANVLTF
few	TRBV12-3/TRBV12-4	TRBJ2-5	CASSIDRGEKETQYF
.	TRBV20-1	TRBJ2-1	CSARGTGSFYNEQFF
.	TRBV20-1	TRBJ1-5	CSARDTVYVPNQPQHF
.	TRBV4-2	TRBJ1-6	CASSQDPLGSNNSPLHF
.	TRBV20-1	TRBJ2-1	CSAPTKRTAEPYNEQFF
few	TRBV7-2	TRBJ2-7	CASSRSDSRQGLYEQYF
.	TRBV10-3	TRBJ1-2	CAIKEQGGSNYGYTF
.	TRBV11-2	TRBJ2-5	CASRGLTGGEYF
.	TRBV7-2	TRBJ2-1	CASSFRRSDEQFF
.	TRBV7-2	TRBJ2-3	CASSDTGGALTDTQYF
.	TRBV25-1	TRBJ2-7	CASRSRDYGEQYF
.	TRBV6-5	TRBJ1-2	CASSHKVFGYTF
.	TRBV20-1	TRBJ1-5	CSAIGNQPQHF
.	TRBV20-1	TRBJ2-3	CSAKATDTQYF
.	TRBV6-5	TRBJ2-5	CASSYSVTAGGGETQYF
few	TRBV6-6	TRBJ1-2	CASHSGQVANYGYTF
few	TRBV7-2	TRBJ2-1	CASRRTGTADYNEQFF
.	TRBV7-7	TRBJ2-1	CASSLDSGMHNEQFF
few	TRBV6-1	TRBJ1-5	CASRAENRVNQPQHF
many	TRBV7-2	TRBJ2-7	CASSPYSYEQYF
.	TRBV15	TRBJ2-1	CATSRESASGSNEQFF
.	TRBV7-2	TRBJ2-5	CASSLALRPPRETQYF
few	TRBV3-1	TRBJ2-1	CASSQAQLFF
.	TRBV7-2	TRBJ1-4	CASSSVDATATNEKLFF
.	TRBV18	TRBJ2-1	CASSPEVGYNEQFF
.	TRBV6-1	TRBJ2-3	CASSDLVPDTQYF
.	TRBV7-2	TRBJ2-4	CASSLIDRVKNIQYF
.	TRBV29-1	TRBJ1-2	CSVEGEVKGYTF
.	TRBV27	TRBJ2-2	CASKVAGRVGELFF
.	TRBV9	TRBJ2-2	CASSVEASGSFTGELFF
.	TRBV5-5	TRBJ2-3	CASSSLLAGVTDTQYF
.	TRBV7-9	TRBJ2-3	CASSFIAAGGTDTQYF